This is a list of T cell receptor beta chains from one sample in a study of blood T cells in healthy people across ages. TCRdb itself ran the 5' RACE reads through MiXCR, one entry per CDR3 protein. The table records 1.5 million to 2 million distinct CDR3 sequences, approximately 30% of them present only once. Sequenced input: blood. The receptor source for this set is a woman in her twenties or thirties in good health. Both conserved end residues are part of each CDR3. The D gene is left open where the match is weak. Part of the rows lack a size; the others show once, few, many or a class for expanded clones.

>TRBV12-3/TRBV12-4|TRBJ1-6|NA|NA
CASGLWGLHSPLHF
TGTGCCAGCGGCCTGTGGGGTCTGCACTCACCCCTCCACTTT
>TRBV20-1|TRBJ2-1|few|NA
CSAEQKRAYEQFF
TGCAGTGCTGAACAAAAAAGGGCATATGAGCAGTTCTTC
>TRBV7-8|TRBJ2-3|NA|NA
CASSFDVNPDTQYF
TGTGCCAGCAGCTTCGACGTAAACCCAGATACGCAGTATTTT
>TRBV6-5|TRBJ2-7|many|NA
CASSLGLRREQYF
TGTGCCAGCAGTTTAGGTCTAAGGCGCGAGCAGTACTTC
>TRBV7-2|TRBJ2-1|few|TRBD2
CASSPHTGTSRYNEQFF
TGTGCCAGCAGCCCGCACACCGGGACTAGTCGATACAATGAGCAGTTCTTC
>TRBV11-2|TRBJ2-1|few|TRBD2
CASSPQGSGPYNEQFF
TGTGCCAGCAGCCCCCAGGGTAGCGGGCCTTACAATGAGCAGTTCTTC
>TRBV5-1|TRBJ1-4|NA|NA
CASSLGRATEKLFF
TGCGCCAGCAGCTTGGGACGGGCGACGGAAAAACTGTTTTTT
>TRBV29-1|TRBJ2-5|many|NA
CSVEDDGGGETQYF
TGCAGCGTTGAAGATGATGGGGGTGGGGAGACCCAGTACTTC
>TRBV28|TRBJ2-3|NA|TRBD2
CASSFHGGGSTDTQYF
TGTGCCAGCAGTTTTCATGGCGGGGGTAGCACAGATACGCAGTATTTT
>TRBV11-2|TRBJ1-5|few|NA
CASSLGSTEPQHF
TGTGCCAGCAGCTTAGGCTCTACGGAGCCCCAGCATTTT
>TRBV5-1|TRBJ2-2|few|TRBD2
CASSPRGAGVNTGELFF
TGCGCCAGCAGCCCCCGAGGAGCGGGGGTTAACACCGGGGAGCTGTTTTTT
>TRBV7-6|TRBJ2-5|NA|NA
CASSLWSSRGSETQYF
TGTGCCAGCAGCTTATGGTCCAGCAGGGGCAGTGAGACCCAGTACTTC
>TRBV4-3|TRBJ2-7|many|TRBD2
CASSQAGTTTYEQYF
TGCGCCAGCAGCCAAGCCGGGACTACAACCTACGAGCAGTACTTC
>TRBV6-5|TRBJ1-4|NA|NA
CASSRTRPHQNEKRFF
TGTGCCAGCAGTCGGACAAGGCCCCACCAAAATGAAAAACGGTTTTTT
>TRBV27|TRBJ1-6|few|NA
CASSLEISGSPLHF
TGTGCCAGCAGTTTAGAGATTTCAGGCTCACCCCTCCACTTT
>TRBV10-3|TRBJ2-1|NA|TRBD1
CTTQSDRVANEQFF
TGTACCACTCAGTCGGACAGGGTGGCCAATGAGCAGTTCTTC
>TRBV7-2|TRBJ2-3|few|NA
CASSSGLNTDTQYF
TGTGCCAGCAGCTCAGGACTGAACACAGATACGCAGTATTTT
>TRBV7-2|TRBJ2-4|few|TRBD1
CASSFGTGVYVQYF
TGTGCCAGCAGCTTTGGGACAGGAGTTTACGTGCAGTACTTC